This entry lists 25 T cell receptor beta chains sequenced from one sample in a study of CD8 T cells in ankylosing spondylitis (dated by TCRdb to 2016 to 2017). Library generation was performed with 5' RACE. Reads for this sample came from an Illumina HiSeq 2500. TCRdb reran the public reads through fastp at Q25 and MiXCR, keeping productive beta chains. Merged by CDR3 protein, the rows form single entries marked with the most common genes and DNA. Here the sample has about 130,000 distinct CDR3 sequences; more than 15% occur a single time. The top ten clones comprise roughly a third of the sample. Overall study outcomes, separate from this receptor: A TCR beta motif of several highly homologous amino acid variants appeared characteristic of blood from ankylosing spondylitis patients.

These TCRs' antigens remain unknown. Sequences were obtained from blood, either unsorted or a sorted T cell fraction (not recorded which). Source of these receptors: a male donor with ankylosing spondylitis.

The chain uses TRBV5-6 and TRBJ2-2; TRBD1 might be the D (5 bases). From germline, CDR1 is SGHDT and CDR2 YYEEEE. The CDR3 runs 14 residues. V was clipped by 1 base and J by 4 bases, with 8 bases between them. The CDR3 DNA reads TGTGCCAGCAGCTTGTACAGGTCCACCGGGGAGCTGTTTTTT. The encoded protein is CASSLYRSTGELFF.

J is TRBJ2-7 and V is TRBV12-3 or TRBV12-4, with 14 bases aligning to TRBD2. The length of the CDR3 is 13 residues. Germline trimming cut 9 bases from V and 7 bases from J; bases unmatched to any gene: 5. CDR3 residues: CASRGLAGGEQYF. CDR3 nucleotide sequence: TGTGCCAGTAGAGGACTAGCGGGAGGTGAGCAGTACTTC.

A few counts support this clonotype. This chain links TRBV5-5 with TRBJ1-5; no reliable D call. V lost 4 bases to trimming and J lost 5 bases, with 7 bases between them. CDR3 size: 12 residues. Germline V gives CDR1 SGHKS, CDR2 YYEKEE (reference sequence). CDR3 DNA: TGTGCCAGCAGCCCGGGTGATCAGCCCCAGCATTTT. It codes for CASSPGDQPQHF.

A few counts support this clonotype. J is TRBJ2-1 and V is TRBV7-9; 15 nucleotides match TRBD2. CDR1 SEHNR and CDR2 FQNEAQ come from the germline V gene (reference sequence). The V segment lost 5 bases and the J segment 8 bases; nucleotides outside the gene matches: 7. The CDR3 runs 16 residues. CDR3 amino acids: CASSHGLAGGPHEQFF. As DNA, the CDR3 is TGTGCCAGCAGCCATGGACTAGCGGGAGGGCCCCATGAGCAGTTCTTC.

The J gene is TRBJ2-7, the V gene TRBV19, with 7 bases matching TRBD1. CDR3 length: 15 amino acids. CDR1 is LNHDA, CDR2 SQIVND, per germline (reference sequence). The V gene end was trimmed by 0 bases and the J gene end by 4 bases; junction bases not matched to a gene: 6. The CDR3 nucleotides are TGTGCCAGTAGTATAGATCCCGGGACAGTGTACGAGCAGTACTTC. It specifies CASSIDPGTVYEQYF.

This clonotype was detected many times. This chain joins TRBV29-1 and TRBJ2-1; maybe TRBD2 (5 bases). Trimming cost V 8 bases and J 9 bases, with 23 bases left between them. Germline CDR1 is SQVTM and CDR2 is ANQGSEA. The CDR3 spans 14 residues. CDR3: CSLFDGDSRSEQFF. The CDR3 bases are TGCAGCCTTTTTGACGGGGATAGCCGGAGTGAGCAGTTCTTC.

The table lists this clonotype with a few counts. The chain employs TRBV27 and TRBJ2-1, with TRBD2 identical over 7 bases. Per the germline V gene, CDR1 is MNHEY and CDR2 is SMNVEV (reference sequence). Unmatched junction bases numbered 6, after V lost 7 bases and J lost 3 bases. This CDR3 comprises 14 residues. The chain's CDR3 is CASTKAGDYNEQFF. The CDR3 DNA follows: TGTGCCAGCACCAAGGCGGGGGACTACAATGAGCAGTTCTTC.

This clonotype has just a few counts. The CDR3 DNA reads as TGTGCCAGCAGCGTAGAGGCGTCTAGCACAGATACGCAGTATTTT. It encodes CASSVEASSTDTQYF. This chain connects TRBV9 to TRBJ2-3; no clear D gene. The CDR3 has 15 residues. Germline CDR1 and CDR2: SGDLS and YYNGEE. V gave up 0 bases and J gave up 0 bases, with 8 bases separating them.

The chain joins TRBV2 to TRBJ2-7, with 10 bases lining up with TRBD1. The V gene end was trimmed by 7 bases and the J gene end by 2 bases; junction bases not matched to a gene: 5. Germline V gives CDR1 SNHLY, CDR2 FYNNEI. This CDR3 spans 14 amino acids. The CDR3 sequence: CASTDRGRPYEQYF. Written as DNA, the CDR3 is TGTGCCAGCACGGACAGGGGGAGACCCTACGAGCAGTACTTC.

The V call is TRBV27, the J call TRBJ2-1; 7 bases fit TRBD1. The CDR3 is made up of 14 amino acids. The germline gives CDR1 MNHEY, CDR2 SMNVEV (reference sequence). After removal of 5 bases from V and 6 bases from J, the junction contained 7 bases not matched to a gene. The CDR3 protein is CASSAGTESNEQFF. CDR3 nucleotides: TGTGCCAGCAGTGCCGGGACAGAATCCAATGAGCAGTTCTTC.

This clonotype has only a few counts. This rearrangement joins TRBV7-8 to TRBJ2-7; D possibly matches TRBD1 or TRBD2 (5 bases each). Trimming shortened V by 5 bases and J by 0 bases, and 11 bases separated the two germline ends. The germline gives CDR1 SGHVS, CDR2 FQNEAQ. The CDR3 length is 14 residues. This CDR3 reads CASSPMGVSYEQYF. CDR3 DNA sequence: TGTGCCAGCAGCCCGATGGGGGTCTCCTACGAGCAGTACTTC.

The table lists this clonotype with a few counts. The J gene is TRBJ1-1, the V gene TRBV11-1; TRBD1 is a possible D gene (5 bases). Germline V CDR1 and CDR2: SGHAT, FQDESV (reference sequence). This CDR3 contains 15 residues. V lost 6 bases to trimming and J lost 3 bases, with 17 bases between them. CDR3 coding DNA: TGTGCCAGCAGTCTCCGTCGGGACGGGTACACTGAAGCTTTCTTT. Protein: CASSLRRDGYTEAFF.

This chain links TRBV20-1 with TRBJ2-3; D is unclear. CDR1 and CDR2 from the germline V gene are DFQATT and SNEGSKA (reference sequence). V lost 1 base and J 0 bases, leaving 11 bases between the germline ends. The CDR3 is 15 amino acids. CDR3 region: CSARGSRNSTDTQYF. For the CDR3, the DNA is TGCAGTGCTAGAGGCAGCCGGAACAGCACAGATACGCAGTATTTT.

This chain uses TRBV12-3 or TRBV12-4 with TRBJ1-2, with D uncertain. Trimming took 1 base from V and 7 from J, leaving 1 base between them. The CDR3 is made up of 10 amino acids. The CDR3 coding sequence is TGTGCCAGCAGTTTAGGTGGCTACACCTTC. It yields the protein CASSLGGYTF.

This chain connects TRBV20-1 to TRBJ2-1; the D gene is possibly TRBD2 (6 bases). There are 14 residues in the CDR3. The V end was cut by 3 bases, the J end by 8 bases, with 17 bases between. Germline V CDR1 and CDR2: DFQATT, SNEGSKA (reference sequence). This CDR3 reads CSASRERGPYEQFF. In DNA form, the CDR3 reads TGCAGTGCTAGTCGGGAGAGGGGTCCTTATGAGCAGTTCTTC.

This clonotype was seen repeatedly, ten times or more. The rearrangement joins TRBV4-1 to TRBJ2-7, with 8 positions matching TRBD1. The germline V gene has CDR1 MGHRA and CDR2 YSYEKL. With V trimmed by 1 base and J by 3 bases, 5 bases remained unmatched. The CDR3 consists of 15 residues. The CDR3 region has the DNA TGCGCCAGCAGCCAAGGGACAGGGAATGTCTACGAGCAGTACTTC. Translation: CASSQGTGNVYEQYF.

V and J are TRBV27 and TRBJ2-7, with D perhaps being TRBD1 or TRBD2 (6 bases each). CDR3 length: 11 residues. Germline loops: CDR1 MNHEY, CDR2 SMNVEV (reference sequence). Trimming removed 11 bases from V and 6 bases from J, with 14 bases in between. CDR3 coding DNA: TGTGCCGCTCGGAGGGGGTCCGAGCAGTACTTC. It codes for CAARRGSEQYF.

V is TRBV7-9 and J is TRBJ1-1, with D possibly being TRBD1 (6 bases). CDR3 length: 17 residues. V lost 5 bases to trimming and J lost 0 bases, with 19 bases between them. The germline V gene has CDR1 SEHNR and CDR2 FQNEAQ (reference sequence). The CDR3 reads CASSDDRTVEMNTEAFF. The CDR3 bases are TGTGCCAGCAGCGACGACAGGACCGTCGAAATGAACACTGAAGCTTTCTTT. Full variable domain (outside the CDR3, taken from reference TRBV7-9 and TRBJ1-1): DTGVSQNPRHKITKRGQNVTFRCDPISEHNRLYWYRQTLGQGPEFLTYFQNEAQLEKSRLLSDRFSAERPKGSFSTLEIQRTEQGDSAMYLCASSDDRTVEMNTEAFFGQGTRLTVV.

Ten or more counts support this clonotype. The chain combines TRBV5-1 with TRBJ2-1, with D perhaps matching TRBD1 (6 bases). Germline V CDR1 and CDR2: SGHRS, YFSETQ. The CDR3 is 13 residues long. V gave up 7 bases and J gave up 4 bases, with 12 bases separating them. In nucleotides, the CDR3 is TGCGCCAGCGAGGGGGACGGGTACAATGAGCAGTTCTTC. Protein: CASEGDGYNEQFF.

This clonotype was picked up a small number of times. CDR3 protein: CASSPPGTPMATDTQYF. As DNA, the CDR3 is TGTGCCAGCAGTCCCCCCGGGACCCCGATGGCCACAGATACGCAGTATTTT. The rearrangement joins TRBV27 to TRBJ2-3; either TRBD1 or TRBD2 may fit D (5 bases each). This CDR3 comprises 17 residues. Germline V CDR1 and CDR2: MNHEY, SMNVEV (reference sequence). With 5 bases removed from V and 2 bases from J, the gap between germline ends came to 20 bases.

V gene TRBV12-3 or TRBV12-4 combines with J gene TRBJ1-5; TRBD1 agrees at 7 bases. V lost 4 bases and J lost 3; bases outside the gene matches: 3. This CDR3 has 14 amino acids. CDR3 in amino acids: CASSWDSVNQPQHF. The DNA for the CDR3 is TGTGCCAGCAGTTGGGACAGCGTCAATCAGCCCCAGCATTTT.

In DNA form, the CDR3 reads TGTGCCAGCGCTAGAGCGAACACCGGGGAGCTGTTTTTT. This encodes CASARANTGELFF. This chain links TRBV27 with TRBJ2-2, with unresolved D. Trimming removed 8 bases at V and 0 bases at J, with 7 bases between. Germline values: CDR1 MNHEY, CDR2 SMNVEV (reference sequence). The length of the CDR3 is 13 residues.

This clonotype showed up just a few times. The chain links TRBV7-6 to TRBJ1-1, with D possibly matching TRBD1 (5 bases). Germline assignment: CDR1 SGHVS and CDR2 FNYEAQ. CDR3 size: 16 residues. Deletions cut 5 bases from V and 1 base from J, with 17 bases between. The CDR3 DNA reads as TGTGCCAGCAGCCCGGGGGATATGGGTCGGAACACTGAAGCTTTCTTT. Its protein is CASSPGDMGRNTEAFF. The full variable domain, its missing parts supplied by reference TRBV7-6 and TRBJ1-1, is GAGVSQSPRYKVTKRGQDVALRCDPISGHVSLYWYRQALGQGPEFLTYFNYEAQQDKSGLPNDRFSAERPEGSISTLTIQRTEQRDSAMYRCASSPGDMGRNTEAFFGQGTRLTVV.

The chain employs TRBV6-2 or TRBV6-3 and TRBJ2-7; 10 bases match TRBD2. V was clipped by 0 bases and J by 6 bases; unmatched bases: 8. The length of the CDR3 is 16 residues. CDR1 MNHEY and CDR2 SVGEGT come from the germline V gene. CDR3: CASSYSLGLAGAEQYF. The CDR3 DNA sequence: TGTGCCAGCAGTTACTCGCTTGGCCTAGCGGGAGCCGAGCAGTACTTC.

The chain uses TRBV28 and TRBJ2-1; maybe TRBD2 (5 bases). The CDR3 length is 13 residues. The germline CDR1 and CDR2 sequences are MDHEN and SYDVKM. V gave up 6 bases and J gave up 4 bases, with 10 bases separating them. CDR3 nucleotides: TGTGCCAGCAGCGGGGTAGGTTACAATGAGCAGTTCTTC. Translating gives CASSGVGYNEQFF.